The clone carrying this T cell receptor (beta chain) was observed a few times. Its target is not known. This record comes from a study of cytomegalovirus exposure and HLA in healthy donors. The study's findings and limits: Some V segments, TRBV6-2 and TRBV6-3 among them, were indistinguishable and were therefore excluded. Earlier results showed most TCR beta V segments being productive about 87% or about 30% of the time.

Healthy bone marrow donors made up the donors. The PCR contained 60 Vbeta and 13 Jbeta primers. Assay used: immunoSEQ multiplex PCR; TCRdb lists only in-frame clones, some missing. The table records 95,000 to 100,000 clones, roughly 78% of them present only once. Germline V gene data show CDR1 as SGHRS and CDR2 as YFSETQ. The V and J ends lost 0 bases and 5 bases respectively, with 14 bases between them. The length of the CDR3 is 16 residues. This TCR came from a woman in her fifties or sixties in good health and CMV-seronegative. Sequencing was performed on PBMCs. The V gene is TRBV5-1, the J gene TRBJ2-2; possibly TRBD1 for D (5 bases). For the CDR3, the DNA is TGCGCCAGCAGCTTGGTCGGTACAAGGGGTACCGGGGAGCTGTTTTTT. Translated: CASSLVGTRGTGELFF.